This is a list of T cell receptor beta chains from one sample in a study of type 1 regulatory T cells. TCRdb fed the reads into MiXCR, producing one record per CDR3 protein. The profile covers 80,000 to 100,000 distinct CDR3 sequences, with roughly 31% appearing a single time and less than 2.5% taken by the ten largest. Sequenced material: CD4+ T cells, either the whole sample or a sorted fraction (not recorded which). The origin of the receptors is a human donor in good health. Each CDR3 is given with its conserved first and last residue. Each record gives: V gene, D gene, clone size, J gene, CDR3 DNA, CDR3 protein. D genes are given only for firm matches. A row's size may be missing; if present it is once, few, many or a size class.

V: TRBV5-1
D: TRBD2
size: .
J: TRBJ2-1
DNA: TGCGCCAGCAGCTTTACTAGCGGGAGCTACAATGAGCAGTTCTTC
CDR3: CASSFTSGSYNEQFF

V: TRBV20-1
D: TRBD2
size: medium-sized
J: TRBJ2-2
DNA: TGCAGTGCTAGAGGCGGACTAGCGGGAGAGTCAAAGAACACCGGGGAGCTGTTTTTT
CDR3: CSARGGLAGESKNTGELFF

V: TRBV20-1
D: .
size: medium-sized
J: TRBJ2-7
DNA: TGCAGTGCTAGAGGAGGTCCGGGCTCCCACGAGCAGTACTTC
CDR3: CSARGGPGSHEQYF

V: TRBV7-2
D: .
size: few
J: TRBJ2-6
DNA: TGTGCCAGCAGCCCCGGACAGACTGGGGCCAACGTCCTGACTTTC
CDR3: CASSPGQTGANVLTF

V: TRBV12-3/TRBV12-4
D: .
size: .
J: TRBJ1-6
DNA: TGTGCCAGCAGTTTAGTGGGGAACCGACCCCTCCACTTT
CDR3: CASSLVGNRPLHF

V: TRBV19
D: .
size: .
J: TRBJ2-2
DNA: TGTGCCAGTAGTAGCGATGCGAACACCGGGGAGCTGTTTTTT
CDR3: CASSSDANTGELFF

V: TRBV11-2
D: TRBD2
size: .
J: TRBJ2-7
DNA: TGTGCCAGCAGCGGCCAGCGGGAGTCTTCCGAGCAGTACTTC
CDR3: CASSGQRESSEQYF

V: TRBV20-1
D: .
size: few
J: TRBJ2-7
DNA: TGCAGTGCTAGAGATCTTGGTACTCCCATGGCCTACGAGCAGTACTTC
CDR3: CSARDLGTPMAYEQYF

V: TRBV3-1
D: TRBD2
size: .
J: TRBJ2-7
DNA: TGTGCCAGCAGCCCTGGGAAGCGAGCGGGAGAGGACGAGCAGTACTTC
CDR3: CASSPGKRAGEDEQYF

V: TRBV7-2
D: .
size: .
J: TRBJ1-4
DNA: TGTGCCAGCAGCTTAGGGACTAATGAAAAACTGTTTTTT
CDR3: CASSLGTNEKLFF

V: TRBV6-2/TRBV6-3
D: TRBD2
size: .
J: TRBJ2-1
DNA: TGTGCCAGCATCCGTTGGGCGGGAGGGGGCAATGAGCAGTTCTTC
CDR3: CASIRWAGGGNEQFF

V: TRBV5-4
D: TRBD2
size: few
J: TRBJ2-5
DNA: TGTGCCAGCAGCTTCGACTCTCTTCAGGCGGGAGGGTGGGAGACCCAGTACTTC
CDR3: CASSFDSLQAGGWETQYF

V: TRBV28
D: .
size: .
J: TRBJ1-1
DNA: TGTGCCAGCAGTTATACAGGGCCCACTGAAGCTTTCTTT
CDR3: CASSYTGPTEAFF

V: TRBV21-1
D: .
size: few
J: TRBJ2-4
DNA: TGTGCCAGCAGCAAAGTAAGGGAGTTACACATTCAGTACTTC
CDR3: CASSKVRELHIQYF

V: TRBV6-1
D: TRBD1
size: few
J: TRBJ2-7
DNA: TGTGCCGCCGGAGACAGGGCCTACGAGCAGTACTTC
CDR3: CAAGDRAYEQYF

V: TRBV28
D: .
size: .
J: TRBJ1-5
DNA: TGTGCCAGCAGTTTCGACAGGCCTAATCAGCCCCAGCATTTT
CDR3: CASSFDRPNQPQHF

V: TRBV5-1
D: .
size: .
J: TRBJ1-1
DNA: TGCGCCAGCAGCTGGGGGCGCACCGGAGTTTTGAACACTGAAGCTTTCTTT
CDR3: CASSWGRTGVLNTEAFF

V: TRBV5-1
D: TRBD1
size: .
J: TRBJ2-3
DNA: TGCGCCAGCAGCACTTCGACAGGGACAGATACGCAGTATTTT
CDR3: CASSTSTGTDTQYF

V: TRBV15
D: .
size: .
J: TRBJ1-2
DNA: TGTGCCACCAGCAGAGCAGAGAACTATGGCTACACCTTC
CDR3: CATSRAENYGYTF

V: TRBV16
D: .
size: few
J: TRBJ2-7
DNA: TGTGCCAGCAGCCGGTCCCCCGCGGGGGAGCAGTACTTC
CDR3: CASSRSPAGEQYF

V: TRBV7-2
D: .
size: .
J: TRBJ2-7
DNA: TGTGCCAGCAGCTCGTGGAAGAGCTACGAGCAGTACTTC
CDR3: CASSSWKSYEQYF

V: TRBV10-3
D: .
size: few
J: TRBJ2-1
DNA: TGTGCCATCAGTGACCCGAGTTCAACCCGTTCCTACAATGAGCAGTTCTTC
CDR3: CAISDPSSTRSYNEQFF

V: TRBV30
D: .
size: few
J: TRBJ1-1
DNA: TGTGCCTGGAGTTCCGGGGGATCGGCTTTCTTT
CDR3: CAWSSGGSAFF

V: TRBV18
D: .
size: few
J: TRBJ2-1
DNA: TGTGCCAGCTCACCGGAGTCCTACAATGAGCAGTTCTTC
CDR3: CASSPESYNEQFF

V: TRBV7-2
D: TRBD2
size: few
J: TRBJ2-5
DNA: TGTGCCAGCAGCCAGGCTAGCGGCCAAGAGACCCAGTACTTC
CDR3: CASSQASGQETQYF

V: TRBV29-1
D: .
size: .
J: TRBJ2-7
DNA: TGCAGCGTTGCCCCCGACAAGGCCTACGAGCAGTACTTC
CDR3: CSVAPDKAYEQYF

V: TRBV5-1
D: .
size: .
J: TRBJ1-2
DNA: TGCGCCAGCAGCTTGGCCCTTGACCTCTTCTATGGCTACACCTTC
CDR3: CASSLALDLFYGYTF

V: TRBV27
D: TRBD1
size: .
J: TRBJ2-7
DNA: TGTGCCAGCAGTTCGGGATGGGACAGCTACGAGCAGTACTTC
CDR3: CASSSGWDSYEQYF

V: TRBV19
D: .
size: .
J: TRBJ2-3
DNA: TGTGCCAGTCGTGTACGGAACATGGATACGCAGTATTTT
CDR3: CASRVRNMDTQYF

V: TRBV11-3
D: TRBD2
size: .
J: TRBJ2-1
DNA: TGTGCCAGCAGCCCAATGGGACTAGCTGGTGAGCAGTTCTTC
CDR3: CASSPMGLAGEQFF

V: TRBV2
D: .
size: few
J: TRBJ2-3
DNA: TGTGCCAGCAGTGATGGGCAGCCCGGCGATACGCAGTATTTT
CDR3: CASSDGQPGDTQYF

V: TRBV15
D: .
size: .
J: TRBJ2-3
DNA: TGTGCCACAAAGGTGGGCGGCACAGATACGCAGTATTTT
CDR3: CATKVGGTDTQYF

V: TRBV5-1
D: TRBD1
size: few
J: TRBJ1-2
DNA: TGCGCCAGCAGCTTGATGACAGGGGGCTATGGCTACACCTTC
CDR3: CASSLMTGGYGYTF

V: TRBV20-1
D: TRBD2
size: .
J: TRBJ2-1
DNA: TGCAGTGCTAGTGCGGGGACTAGCGGATACAATGAGCAGTTCTTC
CDR3: CSASAGTSGYNEQFF

V: TRBV6-4
D: TRBD2
size: few
J: TRBJ2-1
DNA: TGTGCCAGCAGTGCCACGGGGGGCTCCTACAATGAGCAGTTCTTC
CDR3: CASSATGGSYNEQFF

V: TRBV5-1
D: .
size: few
J: TRBJ1-1
DNA: TGCGCCAGCAGCTTGGTCCAGGGGTACAACACTGAAGCTTTCTTT
CDR3: CASSLVQGYNTEAFF